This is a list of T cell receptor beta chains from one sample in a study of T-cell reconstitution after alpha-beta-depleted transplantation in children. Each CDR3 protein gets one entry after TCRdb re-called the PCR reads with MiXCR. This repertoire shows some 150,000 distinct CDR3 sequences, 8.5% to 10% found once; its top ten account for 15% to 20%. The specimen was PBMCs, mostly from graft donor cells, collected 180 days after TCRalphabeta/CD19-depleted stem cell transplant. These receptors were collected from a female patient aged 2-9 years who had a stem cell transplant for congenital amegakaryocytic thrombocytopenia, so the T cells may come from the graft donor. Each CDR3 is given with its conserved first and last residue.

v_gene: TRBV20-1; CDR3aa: CSALGLQGAILGELFF
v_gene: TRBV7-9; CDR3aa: CASSLGLAGHINEQFF
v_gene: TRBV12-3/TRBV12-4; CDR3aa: CASSLVGRDGYTF
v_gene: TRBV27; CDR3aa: CASSLGTGGITEQYF
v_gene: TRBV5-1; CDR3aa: CASSLEGYSNQPQHF
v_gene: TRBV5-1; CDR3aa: CASSPVVREGGYTF
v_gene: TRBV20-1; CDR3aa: CSARHIRTDTQYF
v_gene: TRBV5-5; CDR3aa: CASSLDGGRGGYTF
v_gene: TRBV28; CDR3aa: CASSPRSETSPLHF
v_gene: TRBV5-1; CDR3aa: CASSLISGGTNEQFF
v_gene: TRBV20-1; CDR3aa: CSARDLSLGTRSPPFF
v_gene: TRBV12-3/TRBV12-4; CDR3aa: CASSLATAQPGGYTF
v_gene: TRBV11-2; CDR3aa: CASSLRTVLGVWNEQFF
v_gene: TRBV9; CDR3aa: CASSVDPGVFSGNTIYF
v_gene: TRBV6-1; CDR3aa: CASSMGGSTDTQYF
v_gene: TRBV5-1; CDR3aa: CASSLGPPGGPGNTIYF
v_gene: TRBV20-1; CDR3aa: CSARRDLFDGYTF
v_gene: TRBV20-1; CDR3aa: CSARDLLAVQETQYF
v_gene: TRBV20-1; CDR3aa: CSASSTGGQPQHF
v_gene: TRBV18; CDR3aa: CASSRAQFLSGNTIYF
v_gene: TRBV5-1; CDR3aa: CASSRGGPLGSYGYTF
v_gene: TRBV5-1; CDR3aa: CASQSRTGGTEAFF
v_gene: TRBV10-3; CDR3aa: CAISDESSGANVLTF
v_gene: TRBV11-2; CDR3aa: CASSLDATGGEQPQHF
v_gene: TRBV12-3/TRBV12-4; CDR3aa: CASSLWSNSPLHF
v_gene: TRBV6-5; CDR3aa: CASSYSKGSEQYF
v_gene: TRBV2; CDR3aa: CASSESGSYGYTF
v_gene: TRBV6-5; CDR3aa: CASSYDYETSFKQYF
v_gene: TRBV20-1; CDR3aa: CSAPLADPLYQETQYF
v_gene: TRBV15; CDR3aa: CATSRGGGTGELFF
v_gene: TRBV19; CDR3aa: CASNPSGTRIYNEQFF